A single sample is the source of the 8 T cell receptor beta chains below, sequenced in a study of shared clonotypes between healthy human individuals. Assay: immunoSEQ multiplex PCR; the TCRdb copy retains only in-frame clones and omits some. The sample records some 1.5 million clones, nearly 99% being singletons. The sample taken for sequencing was naive CD4+ T cells sorted from blood. Noted subset: CD45RA+ positively selected. These receptors were obtained from a young man in good health.

This clone has a single count. This rearrangement joins TRBV2 to TRBJ2-5; D possibly corresponds to TRBD1 (5 bases). Per the germline V gene, CDR1 is SNHLY and CDR2 is FYNNEI. The CDR3 is 13 residues long. V lost 1 base to trimming and J lost 3 bases, with 6 bases between them. The CDR3 reads CASSEEGKETQYF. The CDR3 nucleotides read TGTGCCAGCAGTGAAGAGGGGAAAGAGACCCAGTACTTC. Using reference TRBV2 and TRBJ2-5 for the parts outside the CDR3, the full variable domain is EPEVTQTPSHQVTQMGQEVILRCVPISNHLYFYWYRQILGQKVEFLVSFYNNEISEKSEIFDDQFSVERPDGSNFTLKIRSTKLEDSAMYFCASSEEGKETQYFGPGTRLLVL.

Turning to this clone: The sample has other DNA sequences that encode this CDR3 too. The chain is built from TRBV6-5 and TRBJ2-1; no clear D. The CDR3 is 15 amino acids. Between the trimmed V and J ends, which lost 2 bases and 0 bases, there was a span of 8 bases. Germline V lookup: CDR1 MNHEY, CDR2 SVGAGI. The CDR3 coding sequence is TGTGCCAGCAGTTACACGGAGAGCTCCTACAATGAGCAGTTCTTC. Its translation is CASSYTESSYNEQFF.

V usage is TRBV5-8 and J usage is TRBJ2-7; D ambiguous. Trimming cost V 3 bases and J 2 bases, with 3 bases left between them. Per the germline V gene, CDR1 is SGHTS and CDR2 is YDEGEE. This CDR3 has 11 residues. CDR3 DNA: TGTGCCAGCAGCTATACCTACGAGCAGTACTTC. It specifies CASSYTYEQYF.

The genes are TRBV20-1 and TRBJ2-1, with 7 bases matching TRBD1. Germline-derived CDR1 and CDR2 are DFQATT and SNEGSKA (reference sequence). The CDR3 runs to 11 residues. The CDR3 protein is CSASQGNEQFF. As DNA, the CDR3 is TGCAGCGCGTCACAGGGGAATGAGCAGTTCTTC.

This clone has a single count. The J gene is TRBJ1-4, the V gene TRBV28, with D maybe TRBD1 (5 bases). The V end lost 5 bases, the J end lost 0 bases, and 10 bases lay between the germline ends. The CDR3 contains 15 residues. CDR1 and CDR2 (germline): MDHEN, SYDVKM. For the CDR3, the DNA is TGTGCCAGCAGTGGGGCAATAGCAACTAATGAAAAACTGTTTTTT. This gives the protein CASSGAIATNEKLFF.

The chain links TRBV10-2 to TRBJ1-2; D is uncertain. The CDR3 covers 13 residues. Germline V gene lookup returns CDR1 WSHSY and CDR2 SAAADI. Trimming left V 2 bases short and J 7 bases short, with 11 bases between. This CDR3 reads CASSEPPLGGYTF. CDR3 DNA: TGCGCCAGCAGTGAGCCGCCCTTAGGTGGCTACACCTTC.

The chain couples TRBV7-9 to TRBJ2-4; tentatively, D is TRBD1 or TRBD2 (5 bases each). The ends were cut back, 5 bases at V and 10 bases at J, with 15 bases in the middle. The length of the CDR3 is 13 residues. Germline CDR1 is SEHNR and CDR2 is FQNEAQ (reference sequence). CDR3 region: CASSPGPYPIQYF. The CDR3 DNA reads TGTGCCAGCAGCCCGGGACCATACCCTATTCAGTACTTC.

The V call is TRBV19, the J call TRBJ1-1, with D unresolved. Germline loops: CDR1 LNHDA, CDR2 SQIVND (reference sequence). Trimming took off 6 bases at V and 4 bases at J, with 21 bases between the two ends. This CDR3 has 16 amino acids. The CDR3 reads CASREHPVRQFTEAFF. CDR3 DNA: TGTGCCAGTAGGGAGCATCCTGTCAGACAATTCACTGAAGCTTTCTTT.